This TCR beta chain was identified during a study of regulatory T cells in long-lasting Graves disease. Arm-PCR with iRepertoire HTBI primers amplified the CDR3 regions for these TCR beta libraries. TCRdb re-derived calls from the multiplex PCR reads in MiXCR, one entry per CDR3 protein. The data hold about 620,000 distinct CDR3 sequences, with 16% observed a single time. In this sample, this clonotype turned up a few times. The germline CDR1 and CDR2 sequences are GTSNPN and SVGIG (reference sequence). The CDR3 covers 16 residues. Trimming took 3 bases from V and 0 from J, leaving 12 bases between them. Time point defined: newly diagnosed GD, antithyroid drugs for less than 3 months. Construction of the TCR library relied on RNA isolated from PBMCs. A further study also used this sample, focusing on T cells in Graves' hyperthyroidism and ophthalmopathy.

Source: peripheral blood mononuclear cells (PBMCs), taken at new diagnosis, from a patient treated with antithyroid drugs. This sequence was found in a woman in her twenties or thirties with Graves disease. This rearrangement joins TRBV30 to TRBJ2-6; D is possibly TRBD1 (6 bases). CDR3 sequence (DNA): TGTGCCTGGAGCCTAACAGGGAACTCTGGGGCCAACGTCCTGACTTTC. It codes for CAWSLTGNSGANVLTF.